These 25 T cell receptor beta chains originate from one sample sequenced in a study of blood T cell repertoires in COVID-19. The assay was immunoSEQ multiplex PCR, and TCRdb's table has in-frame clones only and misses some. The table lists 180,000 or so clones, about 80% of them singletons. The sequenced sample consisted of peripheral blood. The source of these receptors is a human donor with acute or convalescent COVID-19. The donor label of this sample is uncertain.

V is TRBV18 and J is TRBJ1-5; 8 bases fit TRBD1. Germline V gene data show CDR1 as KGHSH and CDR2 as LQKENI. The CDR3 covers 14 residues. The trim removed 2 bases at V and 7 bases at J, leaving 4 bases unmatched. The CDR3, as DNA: TGTGCCAGCTCACCAGGACAGGGCGTACAGCCCCAGCATTTT. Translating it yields CASSPGQGVQPQHF.

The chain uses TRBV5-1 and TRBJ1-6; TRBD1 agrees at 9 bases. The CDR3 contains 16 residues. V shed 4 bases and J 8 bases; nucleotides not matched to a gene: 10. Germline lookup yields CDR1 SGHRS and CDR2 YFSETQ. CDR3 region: CASSPWTGASDSPLHF. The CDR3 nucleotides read TGCGCCAGCAGCCCTTGGACAGGGGCTTCGGATTCACCCCTCCACTTT.

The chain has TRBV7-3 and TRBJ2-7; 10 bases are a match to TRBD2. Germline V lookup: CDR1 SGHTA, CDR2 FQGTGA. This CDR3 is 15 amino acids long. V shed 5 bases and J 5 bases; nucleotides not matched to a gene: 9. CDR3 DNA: TGTGCCAGCAGCCTCTTAGCGGGAGGAATCAACGAGCAGTACTTC. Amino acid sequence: CASSLLAGGINEQYF.

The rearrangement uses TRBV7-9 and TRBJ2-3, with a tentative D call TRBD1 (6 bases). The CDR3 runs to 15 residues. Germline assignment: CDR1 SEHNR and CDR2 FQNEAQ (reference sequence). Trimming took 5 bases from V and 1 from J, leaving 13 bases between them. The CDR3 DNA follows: TGTGCCAGCAGCAAAAAACGACAGGGCACAGATACGCAGTATTTT. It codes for CASSKKRQGTDTQYF.

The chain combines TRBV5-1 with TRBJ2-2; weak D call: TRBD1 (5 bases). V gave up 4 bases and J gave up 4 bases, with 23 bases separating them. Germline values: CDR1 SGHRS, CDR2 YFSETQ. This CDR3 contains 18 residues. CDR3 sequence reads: CASSGPRRAGISTGELFF. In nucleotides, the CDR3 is TGCGCCAGCAGCGGTCCACGTCGTGCAGGGATCTCCACCGGGGAGCTGTTTTTT.

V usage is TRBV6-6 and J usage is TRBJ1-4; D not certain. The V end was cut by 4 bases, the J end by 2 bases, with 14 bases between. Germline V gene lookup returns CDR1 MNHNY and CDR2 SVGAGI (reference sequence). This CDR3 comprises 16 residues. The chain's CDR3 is CASSSGSAGTNEKLFF. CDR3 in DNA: TGTGCCAGCAGTTCTGGGAGCGCCGGCACTAATGAAAAACTGTTTTTT.

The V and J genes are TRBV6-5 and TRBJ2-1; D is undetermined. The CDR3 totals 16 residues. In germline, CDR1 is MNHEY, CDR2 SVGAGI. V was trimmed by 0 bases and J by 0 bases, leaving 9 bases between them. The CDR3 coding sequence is TGTGCCAGCAGTTACTCGGTTAGCAGCTCCTACAATGAGCAGTTCTTC. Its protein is CASSYSVSSSYNEQFF.

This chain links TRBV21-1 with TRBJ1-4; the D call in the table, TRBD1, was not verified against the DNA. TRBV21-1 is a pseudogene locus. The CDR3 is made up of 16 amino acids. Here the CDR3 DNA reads TGTGCCAGCAGCGATGCACGGGACAGGGTGAGCGAAAAACTGTTTTTT. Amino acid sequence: CASSDARDRVSEKLFF.

This CDR3 is CSVRDRGGNEQFF. CDR3 coding DNA: TGCAGCGTAAGGGACAGGGGAGGGAATGAGCAGTTCTTC. V usage is TRBV29-1 and J usage is TRBJ2-1; 10 bases are a match to TRBD1. J was trimmed by 7 bases and V by 6 bases; bases with no gene match: 6. This CDR3 comprises 13 residues. The germline V gene encodes CDR1 SQVTM and CDR2 ANQGSEA.

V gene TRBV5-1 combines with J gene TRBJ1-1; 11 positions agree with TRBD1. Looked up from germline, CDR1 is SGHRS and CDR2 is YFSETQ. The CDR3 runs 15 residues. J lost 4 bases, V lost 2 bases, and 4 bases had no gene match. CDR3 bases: TGCGCCAGCAGCTTAGGGACAGGGGGAGGCACTGAAGCTTTCTTT. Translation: CASSLGTGGGTEAFF.

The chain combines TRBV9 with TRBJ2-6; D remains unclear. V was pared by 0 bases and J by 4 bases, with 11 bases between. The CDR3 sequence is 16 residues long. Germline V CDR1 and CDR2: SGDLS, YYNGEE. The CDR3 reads CASSVAPASGANVLTF. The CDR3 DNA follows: TGTGCCAGCAGCGTAGCTCCCGCGTCCGGGGCCAACGTCCTGACTTTC.

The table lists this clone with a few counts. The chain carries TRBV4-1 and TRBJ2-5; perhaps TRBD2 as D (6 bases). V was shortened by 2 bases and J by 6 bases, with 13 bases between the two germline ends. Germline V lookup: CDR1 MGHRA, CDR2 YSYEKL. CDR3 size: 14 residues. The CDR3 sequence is CASSQSGAPQTQYF. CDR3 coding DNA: TGCGCCAGCAGCCAATCGGGAGCTCCCCAGACCCAGTACTTC.

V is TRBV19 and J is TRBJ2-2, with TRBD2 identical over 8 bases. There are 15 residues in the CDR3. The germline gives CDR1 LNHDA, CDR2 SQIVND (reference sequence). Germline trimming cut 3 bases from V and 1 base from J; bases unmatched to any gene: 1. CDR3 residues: CASSIREGNTGELFF. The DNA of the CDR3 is TGTGCCAGTAGTATCCGGGAGGGGAACACCGGGGAGCTGTTTTTT. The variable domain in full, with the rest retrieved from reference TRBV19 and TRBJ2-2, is DGGITQSPKYLFRKEGQNVTLSCEQNLNHDAMYWYRQDPGQGLRLIYYSQIVNDFQKGDIAEGYSVSREKKESFPLTVTSAQKNPTAFYLCASSIREGNTGELFFGEGSRLTVL.

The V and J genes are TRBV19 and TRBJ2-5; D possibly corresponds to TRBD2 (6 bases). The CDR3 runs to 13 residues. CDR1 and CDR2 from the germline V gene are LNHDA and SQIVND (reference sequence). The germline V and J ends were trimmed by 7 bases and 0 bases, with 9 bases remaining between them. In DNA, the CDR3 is TGTGCCAGTAATCGGGGGTACCAAGAGACCCAGTACTTC. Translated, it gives CASNRGYQETQYF.

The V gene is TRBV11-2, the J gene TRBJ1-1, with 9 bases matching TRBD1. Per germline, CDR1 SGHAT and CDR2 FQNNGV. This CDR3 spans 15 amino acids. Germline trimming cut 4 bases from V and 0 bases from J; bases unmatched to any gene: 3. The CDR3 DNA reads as TGTGCCAGCAGCTGGGGGACAGGGATGAACACTGAAGCTTTCTTT. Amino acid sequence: CASSWGTGMNTEAFF.

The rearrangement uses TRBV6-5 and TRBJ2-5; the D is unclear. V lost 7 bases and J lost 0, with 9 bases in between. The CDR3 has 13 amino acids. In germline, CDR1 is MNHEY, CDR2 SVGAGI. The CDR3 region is CASTLRYQETQYF. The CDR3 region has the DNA TGTGCCAGCACCCTACGGTACCAAGAGACCCAGTACTTC.

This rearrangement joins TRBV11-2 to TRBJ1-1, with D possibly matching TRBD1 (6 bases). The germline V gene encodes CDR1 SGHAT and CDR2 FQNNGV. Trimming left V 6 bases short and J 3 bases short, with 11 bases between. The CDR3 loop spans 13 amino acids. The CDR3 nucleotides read TGTGCCAGCAGTGATTACAGGGACACTGAAGCTTTCTTT. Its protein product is CASSDYRDTEAFF.

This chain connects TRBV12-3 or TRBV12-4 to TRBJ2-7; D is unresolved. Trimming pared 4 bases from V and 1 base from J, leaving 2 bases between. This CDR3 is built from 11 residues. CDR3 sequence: CASSSSYEQYF. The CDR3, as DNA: TGTGCCAGCAGTTCTTCCTACGAGCAGTACTTC.

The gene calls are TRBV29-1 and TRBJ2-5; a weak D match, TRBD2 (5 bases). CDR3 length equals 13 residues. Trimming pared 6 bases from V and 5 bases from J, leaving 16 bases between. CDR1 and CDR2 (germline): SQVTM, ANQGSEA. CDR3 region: CSVVWGVGETQYF. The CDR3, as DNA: TGCAGCGTCGTTTGGGGAGTTGGTGAGACCCAGTACTTC.

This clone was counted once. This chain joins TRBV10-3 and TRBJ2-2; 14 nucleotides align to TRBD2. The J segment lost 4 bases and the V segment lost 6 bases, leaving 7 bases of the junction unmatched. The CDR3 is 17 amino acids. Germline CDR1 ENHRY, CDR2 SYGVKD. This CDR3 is CAIRLGLAGEGTGELFF. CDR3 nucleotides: TGTGCCATCAGGCTGGGACTAGCGGGAGAAGGCACCGGGGAGCTGTTTTTT.

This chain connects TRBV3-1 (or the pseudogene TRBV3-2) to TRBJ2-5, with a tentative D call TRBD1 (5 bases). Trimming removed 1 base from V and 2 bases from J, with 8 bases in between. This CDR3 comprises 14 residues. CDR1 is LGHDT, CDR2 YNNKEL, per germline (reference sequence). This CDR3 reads CASSQGNRQETQYF. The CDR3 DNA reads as TGTGCCAGCAGCCAAGGTAACAGGCAAGAGACCCAGTACTTC.

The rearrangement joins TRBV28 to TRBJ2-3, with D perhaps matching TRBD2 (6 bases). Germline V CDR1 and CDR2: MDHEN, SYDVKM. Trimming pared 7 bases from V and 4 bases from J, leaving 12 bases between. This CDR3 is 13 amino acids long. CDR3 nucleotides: TGTGCCAGCACTTTGGGGGGAGCAGATACGCAGTATTTT. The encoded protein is CASTLGGADTQYF.

CDR3 sequence (DNA): TGTGCCAGCACGAGACAGTCAGGAAACACCATATATTTT. This translates into CASTRQSGNTIYF. The chain joins TRBV2 to TRBJ1-3; possible D gene TRBD1, 5 bases. CDR1 and CDR2 (germline): SNHLY, FYNNEI. This CDR3 region has 13 residues. The V end lost 7 bases, the J end lost 4 bases, and 11 bases lay between the germline ends.

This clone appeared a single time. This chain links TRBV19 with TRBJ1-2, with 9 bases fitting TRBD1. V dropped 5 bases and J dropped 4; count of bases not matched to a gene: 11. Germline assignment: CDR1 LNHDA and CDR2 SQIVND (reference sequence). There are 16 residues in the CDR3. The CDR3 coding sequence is TGTGCCAGTAGTCCGGGGACAGGGAGCACCACCTATGGCTACACCTTC. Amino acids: CASSPGTGSTTYGYTF.

The CDR3 spells CASSPGLAGDREQYF. In DNA, the CDR3 is TGTGCCAGCTCACCCGGACTAGCGGGAGACCGCGAGCAGTACTTC. The chain joins TRBV18 to TRBJ2-7, with 13 bases aligning to TRBD2. Trimming cost V 3 bases and J 6 bases; bases outside gene matches: 5. There are 15 residues in the CDR3. Germline V gene sequence: CDR1 KGHSH, CDR2 LQKENI.